This T cell receptor beta chain was profiled in a study of control samples from healthy donors and cancer patients. This clone was recorded a few times. Measured with immunoSEQ multiplex PCR; TCRdb has only the in-frame clones, and not every one. The table lists 100,000 to 150,000 clones, 90% of them singletons. CDR1 MNHEY and CDR2 SVGAGI come from the germline V gene. This CDR3 has 12 amino acids. V shed 4 bases and J shed 5 bases, with 8 bases lying between them. V usage is TRBV6-5 and J usage is TRBJ1-2; D is ambiguous. The receptor's source is a man aged 35 to 55 in good health. The specimen sequenced was blood. The CDR3 DNA reads TGTGCCAGCAGTTCGAATCGGTATGGCTACACCTTC. Amino acid sequence: CASSSNRYGYTF.